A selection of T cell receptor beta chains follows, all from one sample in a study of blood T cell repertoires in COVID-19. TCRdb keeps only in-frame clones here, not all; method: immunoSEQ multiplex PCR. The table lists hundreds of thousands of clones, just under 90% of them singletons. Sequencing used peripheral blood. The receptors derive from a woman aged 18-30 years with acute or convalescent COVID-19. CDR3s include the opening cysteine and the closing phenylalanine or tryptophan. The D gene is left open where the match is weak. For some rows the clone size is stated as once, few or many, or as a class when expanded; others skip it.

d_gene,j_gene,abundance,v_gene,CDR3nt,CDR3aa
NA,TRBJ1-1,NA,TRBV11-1,TGTGCCAGCAGCTTTTACGGGGACACTGAAGCTTTCTTT,CASSFYGDTEAFF
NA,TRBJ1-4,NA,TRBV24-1,TGTGCCACCAGTGATTTCCGACCCGGGAATGAAAAACTGTTTTTT,CATSDFRPGNEKLFF
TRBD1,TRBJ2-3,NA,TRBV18,TGTGCCAGCTCATCCTCCAGGGGGCCGGGAGATACGCAGTATTTT,CASSSSRGPGDTQYF
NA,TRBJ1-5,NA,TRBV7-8,TGTGCCAGCAGCCCAAAAGTGGGGCAGGGTGGACAGCCCCAGCATTTT,CASSPKVGQGGQPQHF
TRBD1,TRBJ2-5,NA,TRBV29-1,TGCAGCGGCGGACAGGGAAGGGTGACCCAGTACTTC,CSGGQGRVTQYF
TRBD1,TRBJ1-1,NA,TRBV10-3,TGTGCCATCACCCCGCAGGGGGCTAAGAACACTGAAGCTTTCTTT,CAITPQGAKNTEAFF
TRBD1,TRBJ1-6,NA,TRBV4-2,TGTGCCAGCAGCCAAGTTCCCGGGACAGGCCGCTATAATTCACCCCTCCACTTT,CASSQVPGTGRYNSPLHF
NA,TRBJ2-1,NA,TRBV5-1,TGCGCCAGCAGCTTTACCGAGAGGCAGTTCTTC,CASSFTERQFF
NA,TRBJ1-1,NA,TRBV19,TGTGCCAGTAGTATTGGAGGGGCCGGCACTGAAGCTTTCTTT,CASSIGGAGTEAFF
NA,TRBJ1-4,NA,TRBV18,TGTGCCAGCTCACCACCTGAGACAGATCGGGAAAAACTGTTTTTT,CASSPPETDREKLFF
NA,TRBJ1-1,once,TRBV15,TGTGCCACCAGCAGAGATCTTAGTACTTTCTTT,CATSRDLSTFF
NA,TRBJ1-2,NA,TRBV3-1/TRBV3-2,TGTGCCAGCACCACAGAGTACTATGGCTACACCTTC,CASTTEYYGYTF
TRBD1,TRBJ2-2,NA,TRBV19,TGTGCCAGTAGTGACAGGGGGTTGGCAGCCGGGGAGCTGTTTTTT,CASSDRGLAAGELFF
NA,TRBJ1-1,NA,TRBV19,TGTGCCAGTAGTATAGGTGGGGGGACCATGAACACTGAAGCTTTCTTT,CASSIGGGTMNTEAFF
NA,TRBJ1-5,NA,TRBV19,TGTGCCAGTAGTAAAAGTCAGGACAATCAGCCCCAGCATTTT,CASSKSQDNQPQHF
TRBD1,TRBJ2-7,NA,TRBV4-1,TGCGCCAGCAGCCAAAGACAGGGTAGAGCTTTACACCCTAGTGAGCAGTACTTC,CASSQRQGRALHPSEQYF
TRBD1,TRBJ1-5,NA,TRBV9,TGTGCCAGCAGCTCAGGGGGCGCGGGTGATCAGCCCCAGCATTTT,CASSSGGAGDQPQHF
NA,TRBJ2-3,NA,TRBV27,TGTGCCAGCAGGCCGGGACACTTAACAGATACGCAGTATTTT,CASRPGHLTDTQYF
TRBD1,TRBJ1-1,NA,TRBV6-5,TGTGCCAGCCAACCCGACAGGGGTCGATACACTGAAGCTTTCTTT,CASQPDRGRYTEAFF
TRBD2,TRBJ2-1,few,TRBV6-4,TGTGCCAGCAGTGACTCGACTAGCGGGGGGCATGAGCAGTTCTTC,CASSDSTSGGHEQFF
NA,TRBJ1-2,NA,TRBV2,TGTGCCAGCAGTGAAGCGTGGGGAAGGGGGAATGGCTACACCTTC,CASSEAWGRGNGYTF
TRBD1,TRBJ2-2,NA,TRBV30,TGTGCGCAGGGGGCCCTAAACACCGGGGAGCTGTTTTTT,CAQGALNTGELFF
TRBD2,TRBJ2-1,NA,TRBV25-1,TGTGCCAGCAGTGACGTCCGACTAGCGAACAATGAGCAGTTCTTC,CASSDVRLANNEQFF
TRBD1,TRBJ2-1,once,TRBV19,TGTGCCAGTAGCCGGCGGGGACAGGGGAACAATGAGCAGTTCTTC,CASSRRGQGNNEQFF
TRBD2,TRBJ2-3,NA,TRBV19,TGTGCCAGTAGTAGTTCGCTGACTAGCCCTAGGGGCACAGATACGCAGTATTTT,CASSSSLTSPRGTDTQYF
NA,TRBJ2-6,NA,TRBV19,TGTGCCAGTAGTATAACTCCCTCTGGGGCCAACGTCCTGACTTTC,CASSITPSGANVLTF
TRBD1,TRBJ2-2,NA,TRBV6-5,TGTGCCGTAGGGGGCAGGACGAACACCGGGGAGCTGTTTTTT,CAVGGRTNTGELFF
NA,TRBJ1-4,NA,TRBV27,TGTGCCAGCAGTTTACAGGTGGCGGGTGGAAAACTGTTTTTT,CASSLQVAGGKLFF
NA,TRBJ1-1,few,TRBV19,TGTGCCAGTAGTATAGCGGCGGTGAACACTGAAGCTTTCTTT,CASSIAAVNTEAFF
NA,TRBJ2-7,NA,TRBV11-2,TGTGCCAGCAGTTTTGGGGTCACAGGTTCCTACGAGCAGTACTTC,CASSFGVTGSYEQYF
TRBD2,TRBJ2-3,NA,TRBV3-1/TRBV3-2,TGTGCCAGCAGCCACCCCTCGGGTAGCGGGGGGTCCACCCCACATACGCAGTATTTT,CASSHPSGSGGSTPHTQYF
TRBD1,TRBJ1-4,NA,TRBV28,TGTGCCAGCAGCCCGTTCTGGGACAGGGGGCTTGGTAATGAAAAACTGTTTTTT,CASSPFWDRGLGNEKLFF
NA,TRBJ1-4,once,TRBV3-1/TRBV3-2,TGTGCCAGCAGCCACCGAAAGCCTACCGGGAATGAAAAACTGTTTTTT,CASSHRKPTGNEKLFF
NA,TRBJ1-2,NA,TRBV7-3,TGTGCCAGCAGCTTAAGCAGAAACACGAACTATGGCTACACCTTC,CASSLSRNTNYGYTF
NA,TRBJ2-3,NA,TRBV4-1,TGCGCCAGCAGCCACCTGGGCCTCCAAAACACAGATACGCAGTATTTT,CASSHLGLQNTDTQYF
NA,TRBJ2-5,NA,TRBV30,TGTGCCTGGTCGGGGGGCCCTCAAGAGACCCAGTACTTC,CAWSGGPQETQYF
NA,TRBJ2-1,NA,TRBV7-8,TGTGCCAGCAGCTCCGAGGTGATGCTAGGAGGGACCAATGAGCAGTTCTTC,CASSSEVMLGGTNEQFF
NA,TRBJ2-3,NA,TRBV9,TGTGCCAGCAGCGTAGGTGGGGGGAGGTCAGATACGCAGTATTTT,CASSVGGGRSDTQYF
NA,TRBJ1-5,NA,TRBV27,TGTGCCAGCAGTTCCACAGGGAGCAATCAGCCCCAGCATTTT,CASSSTGSNQPQHF
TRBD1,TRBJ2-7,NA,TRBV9,TGTGCCAGCAGCGTAGCAGGGACAGGGAAGTACGAGCAGTACTTC,CASSVAGTGKYEQYF
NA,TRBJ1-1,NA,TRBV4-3,TGCGCCAGCAGCCAAGAGATGACGGGGGGGAACACTGAAGCTTTCTTT,CASSQEMTGGNTEAFF